This T cell receptor (beta chain) derives from a study of CD8 T cells in ankylosing spondylitis. Regarding the study as a whole: Roughly eight highly homologous variants made up a TCR beta motif that seemed to typify ankylosing spondylitis blood.

The authors made TCR beta libraries by quantitative 5'-RACE with molecular barcodes. One entry per CDR3 protein results from TCRdb running MiXCR on the 5' RACE reads. This table holds roughly 400,000 distinct CDR3 sequences, approximately 20% found once. There are a few counts of this clonotype. Its antigen is as yet unknown. The junction had 6 bases not matched to a gene; V was cut back by 3 bases and J by 8 bases. The CDR3 extends over 14 amino acids. Per germline, CDR1 LGHDT and CDR2 YNNKEL (reference sequence). The origin of this receptor is a male donor with ankylosing spondylitis. This chain connects TRBV3-1 to TRBJ2-7; TRBD1 matches at 11 bases. Sequencing input: blood, either unsorted or a sorted T cell fraction (not recorded which). This CDR3 is CASSQRDRGVKQYF. In DNA, the CDR3 is TGTGCCAGCAGCCAGCGGGACAGGGGGGTCAAGCAGTACTTC.